What follows is one T cell receptor beta chain and its context. Via MiXCR, TCRdb re-called the RT-PCR reads, giving one row per CDR3 protein. The sample contains over 350,000 distinct CDR3 sequences, roughly 17% of which appear only once. This entry comes from a study of patients and donors after allogeneic stem cell transplantation. Trimming took 1 base from V and 0 from J, leaving 7 bases between them. The CDR3 covers 14 residues. The germline V gene has CDR1 MGHDK and CDR2 SYGVNS. Sequences were obtained from blood, either unsorted or a sorted T cell fraction (not recorded which). The sequence derives from a human donor who was either an allogeneic HSCT recipient or a stem cell or donor lymphocyte infusion donor (not recorded which). It is not recorded whose cells these are; they may come from a transplant donor. V usage is TRBV25-1 and J usage is TRBJ2-7; the D is unclear. CDR3 amino acids: CASSESVSSYEQYF. CDR3 sequence (DNA): TGTGCCAGCAGTGAATCGGTGAGCTCCTACGAGCAGTACTTC.